This T cell receptor beta chain was recovered during a study of technical replicates of blood from a handful of donors. The CDR3 consists of 16 residues. Trimming pared 5 bases from V and 4 bases from J, leaving 23 bases between. CDR1 is GTSNPN and CDR2 is SVGIG in the germline V gene (reference sequence). Here immunoSEQ multiplex PCR was the method, and the copy in TCRdb shows in-frame clones only, minus some. Of tens of thousands of clones detected, 85% to 95% appear once; the ten largest clones hold about 4.5%. This TCR was recovered from a human donor in good health. Some clones in this sample may be carry-over from other donors' samples. Sequencing was carried out using PBMCs. The V call is TRBV30, the J call TRBJ1-1, with D possibly TRBD1 on 6 matching bases. DNA of the CDR3: TGTGCCTGGGAACGGGGGGGCTCTGGTTGGGGCACTGAAGCTTTCTTT. Its translation: CAWERGGSGWGTEAFF.